This T cell receptor (beta chain) was documented in a study of shared clonotypes between healthy human individuals. Study details: Donors were two women and a few men aged 18 to 49.

Worth noting for this clone: Its cognate antigen is unknown.

Deletions cut 3 bases from V and 0 bases from J, with 6 bases between. CDR1 is LNHDA, CDR2 SQIVND, per germline (reference sequence). This CDR3 region has 14 residues. Assay used: immunoSEQ multiplex PCR; TCRdb lists only in-frame clones, some missing. The table lists about 2.3 million clones, around 93% of them singletons. Only Caucasian adults living in Nashville, Tennessee served as donors. Study results and caveats: Non-shared clonotypes had lower generation probabilities than clonotypes shared by all four sorted-subset donors.

The TCR comes from a man aged 18 to 30 in good health. Some clones in this sample may be carry-over from other donors' samples. V is TRBV19 and J is TRBJ1-3; D uncertain. The specimen was naive CD4+ T cells from PBMCs. Subset of the sample: CD45RA+ positively selected. Here the CDR3 DNA reads TGTGCCAGTAGTATTCAGTACTCTGGAAACACCATATATTTT. It encodes CASSIQYSGNTIYF.